This is a list of T cell receptor beta chains from one sample in a study of early T cells in non-severe SARS-CoV-2 infection. TCRdb passed the 5' RACE reads through MiXCR, listing each CDR3 protein once. The data contain tens of thousands of distinct CDR3 sequences, under 8% of them singletons. This sample comprised whole blood, obtained at baseline. The receptors shown here come from an adult who was a healthcare worker with PCR-confirmed SARS-CoV-2 infection or an uninfected control (not recorded which). Each CDR3 is given with its conserved first and last residue. Fields, in order: J gene, D gene, V gene, clone size, CDR3 DNA, CDR3 protein. D genes are given only for firm matches. Size values are once, few and many counts, or a class for expanded clones, and some rows have none.

TRBJ2-1	NA	TRBV7-9	NA	TGTGCCGGCAGCAGCCGGGCATCGGGCGGCTATGAGCAGTTCTTC	CAGSSRASGGYEQFF
TRBJ1-2	NA	TRBV29-1	few	TGCAGCGTTTTGCTGTGGGGCGTCGAGTCCACCTTC	CSVLLWGVESTF
TRBJ2-3	TRBD1	TRBV14	many	TGTGCCAGCAGTCAAGGGACAGGGCCCCCAGATACGCAGTATTTT	CASSQGTGPPDTQYF
TRBJ2-1	TRBD2	TRBV7-3	many	TGTGCCAGCAGCTTTCTAGCGGGGGGTCACAATGAGCAGTTCTTC	CASSFLAGGHNEQFF
TRBJ2-6	NA	TRBV20-1	many	TGCAGTGCTAGCCGCGGGTCGGACGACAACGTCCTGACTTTC	CSASRGSDDNVLTF
TRBJ2-7	NA	TRBV19	NA	TGTGCCAGTAGTGACGGTTATAGCACCTACGAGCAGTACTTC	CASSDGYSTYEQYF
TRBJ2-3	NA	TRBV27	many	TGTGCCAGCAGTGTAACAGGCGGCACAGATACGCAGTATTTT	CASSVTGGTDTQYF
TRBJ2-7	NA	TRBV10-3	many	TGTGCCATCAGTGAGGCTGACAGAGACTATTACTTC	CAISEADRDYYF
TRBJ2-7	NA	TRBV20-1	NA	TGCAGTGCTATAATTCCGCCTTCCTGGTACGAGCAGTACTTC	CSAIIPPSWYEQYF
TRBJ2-7	NA	TRBV20-1	many	TGCAGTGCTCTGAACGGTCCCTACGAGCAGTACTTC	CSALNGPYEQYF
TRBJ2-2	NA	TRBV28	NA	TGTGCCAGCAGTACCTGGCGGTTGAACACCGGGGAGCTGTTTTTT	CASSTWRLNTGELFF
TRBJ1-5	NA	TRBV6-1	many	TGTGCCAGCCTGCCCTCGTCGGGGCTAGCGGGGCCCCAGCATTTT	CASLPSSGLAGPQHF
TRBJ2-7	NA	TRBV5-1	few	TGCGCCAGCAGCTTGGCCCCCTACGAGCAGTACTTC	CASSLAPYEQYF
TRBJ1-1	NA	TRBV28	NA	TGTGCCAGCAGTCGAATTCATGCTCCGGGACACAAGAACACTGAAGCTTTCTTT	CASSRIHAPGHKNTEAFF
TRBJ2-7	TRBD2	TRBV6-5	many	TGTGCCAGCAGTCCCGTTCCTTTCTCGCGGGGGGAGTACGAGCAGTACTTC	CASSPVPFSRGEYEQYF
TRBJ2-1	NA	TRBV4-3	few	TGCGCCAGCAGCCAGTATGCAGAGAGCTCCTACAATGAGCAGTTCTTC	CASSQYAESSYNEQFF
TRBJ1-2	TRBD1	TRBV4-3	many	TGCGCCAGCAGCCAAGATCGGCGCGGGACAGGGGACGGCTACACCTTC	CASSQDRRGTGDGYTF
TRBJ2-1	NA	TRBV12-3/TRBV12-4	few	TGTGCCAGCAGTTTCAATGGGGCGAGGGAGCAGTTCTTC	CASSFNGAREQFF
TRBJ1-5	TRBD1	TRBV7-2	many	TGTGCCAGCAGTTGGGACAGGAGGTTAAATCAGCCCCAGCATTTT	CASSWDRRLNQPQHF
TRBJ2-7	NA	TRBV4-3	many	TGCGCCAGCAGCCAAGATCCCGGTTCTGGGGTACAGTACTTC	CASSQDPGSGVQYF
TRBJ2-4	TRBD1	TRBV7-2	NA	TGTGCCAGCAGCTTAGCGACAGGGACAGCCGTAGCCAAAAACATTCAGTACTTC	CASSLATGTAVAKNIQYF
TRBJ2-5	TRBD1	TRBV6-5	few	TGTGCCAGCAGTGTCGACAGGGCGAGGGAGACCCAGTACTTC	CASSVDRARETQYF
TRBJ1-6	TRBD1	TRBV6-5	few	TGTGCCAACAGTTACGGGACAGGGGGAGTTGGACCCCTCCACTTT	CANSYGTGGVGPLHF
TRBJ1-4	NA	TRBV4-1	few	TGCGCCAGCAGCCAAGCAGCCGGGCGGCGGGGTGAAAAACTGTTTTTT	CASSQAAGRRGEKLFF
TRBJ2-1	TRBD2	TRBV6-1	NA	TGTGCCAGCGGAGAGGTGGCGGGGGGGAATGAGCAGTTCTTC	CASGEVAGGNEQFF
TRBJ2-1	NA	TRBV7-9	NA	TGTGCCAGCAGCGGGGTTCAGGGATACAATGAGCAGTTCTTC	CASSGVQGYNEQFF
TRBJ2-1	TRBD2	TRBV11-2	many	TGTGCCAGCAGCTTATTCGCTAGCGGGGGGTATTACAATGAGCAGTTCTTC	CASSLFASGGYYNEQFF
TRBJ2-3	NA	TRBV11-3	many	TGTGCCAGCAGCACCGGACTTTTCACAGATACGCAGTATTTT	CASSTGLFTDTQYF
TRBJ2-2	TRBD2	TRBV20-1	NA	TGCAGTGCAAACCTACCCCGGGGACTAGCGGGGGGCGGAGACGGGGAGCTGTTTTTT	CSANLPRGLAGGGDGELFF
TRBJ1-1	NA	TRBV6-5	NA	TGTGCCAGCAGTTACTGGATGAACACTGAAGCTTTCTTT	CASSYWMNTEAFF